Presented here are 21 T cell receptor beta chains from one specimen sequenced in a study of vaccination effects on CD4 cells after COVID-19. No antigens are known for them. Pools of viral peptides were used by the ViraFEST assay to expand antigen-specific CD4+ T cells ahead of sequencing. Once cultured for 10 to 11 days, the cells underwent separation to obtain CD4+ T cells. Nobody among the vaccine recipients had prior SARS-CoV-2 infection (nucleocapsid antibodies were negative). Profiled with immunoSEQ multiplex PCR; TCRdb holds only in-frame clones, not every one. Altogether 60,000 to 65,000 clones are present, approximately 75% being singletons, with the ten largest covering 3% to 4%. The specimen comprised CD4+ T cells from PBMCs cultured with HCoV-OC43 spike peptides, sampled before COVID-19 vaccination. Subset indicated: HCoV-OC43 spike overlapping peptide pool stimulation. The receptor source for this set is a human donor who received a COVID-19 vaccine.

CDR3 in amino acids: CATSDTWGARTDTQYF. The CDR3 DNA reads as TGTGCCACCAGTGATACCTGGGGGGCGCGCACAGATACGCAGTATTTT. The rearrangement links TRBV24-1 to TRBJ2-3; D tentatively fits TRBD1 or TRBD2 (6 bases each). V dropped 3 bases and J dropped 1 base, with 13 bases sitting between them. This CDR3 is 16 amino acids long. Looked up from germline, CDR1 is KGHDR and CDR2 is SFDVKD.

The chain uses TRBV2 and TRBJ2-1; D gene ambiguous. This CDR3 region has 11 residues. Germline loops: CDR1 SNHLY, CDR2 FYNNEI. V gave up 4 bases and J gave up 5 bases, with 3 bases separating them. The CDR3 bases are TGTGCCAGCAGTGGTCACAATGAGCAGTTCTTC. Translated, it gives CASSGHNEQFF. Full variable domain (outside the CDR3, taken from reference TRBV2 and TRBJ2-1): EPEVTQTPSHQVTQMGQEVILRCVPISNHLYFYWYRQILGQKVEFLVSFYNNEISEKSEIFDDQFSVERPDGSNFTLKIRSTKLEDSAMYFCASSGHNEQFFGPGTRLTVL.

This clone has just a few counts. V usage is TRBV6-5 and J usage is TRBJ1-4, with D unclear. The CDR3 is made up of 14 amino acids. V lost 7 bases and J lost 0, with 9 bases in between. The germline CDR1 and CDR2 sequences are MNHEY and SVGAGI. The CDR3 DNA reads TGTGCCAGCACTCGGACGGCAACTAATGAAAAACTGTTTTTT. It translates to CASTRTATNEKLFF.

The chain joins TRBV18 to TRBJ2-2; D gene ambiguous. The germline CDR1 and CDR2 sequences are KGHSH and LQKENI. CDR3 length: 14 residues. The ends were cut back, 3 bases at V and 5 bases at J, with 10 bases in the middle. The CDR3 loop is CASSPSSATGELFF. The DNA for the CDR3 is TGTGCCAGCTCACCCTCGTCAGCTACCGGGGAGCTGTTTTTT.

The V and J genes are TRBV5-5 and TRBJ2-1, with 13 bases lining up with TRBD2. This CDR3 contains 18 residues. Trimming took 4 bases from V and 2 from J; bases not matched to a gene: 9. CDR1 is SGHKS, CDR2 YYEKEE, per germline (reference sequence). This CDR3 is CASSPGLAGATTYNEQFF. In nucleotides, the CDR3 is TGTGCCAGCAGCCCAGGACTAGCGGGGGCCACAACCTACAATGAGCAGTTCTTC.

In this sample, this clone turned up once. V and J are TRBV5-1 and TRBJ2-1; no definite D call. This CDR3 region has 16 residues. Germline V gene sequence: CDR1 SGHRS, CDR2 YFSETQ. Trimming removed 1 base at V and 4 bases at J, with 15 bases between. The CDR3 nucleotides read TGCGCCAGCAGCTTGATGCTGACAACCCAATACAATGAGCAGTTCTTC. This encodes CASSLMLTTQYNEQFF.

V gene TRBV13 combines with J gene TRBJ1-2, with 12 bases identical to TRBD1. The CDR3 loop spans 15 amino acids. Germline CDR1 and CDR2: PRHDT and FYEKMQ (reference sequence). V shed 6 bases, J shed 7 bases, and the junction held 9 bases outside the gene matches. The CDR3, as DNA: TGTGCCAGCAGAAGGGGGGACAGGGGGCTAAGTGGCTACACCTTC. Protein product: CASRRGDRGLSGYTF.

V is TRBV11-2 and J is TRBJ2-5, with D possibly matching TRBD2 (5 bases). The V gene's germline CDR1 is SGHAT and CDR2 FQNNGV. Trimming removed 4 bases from V and 5 bases from J, with 17 bases in between. The CDR3 is 15 residues long. Written as DNA, the CDR3 is TGTGCCAGCAGCTCCTACAAGGGCCGGAGGGAGACCCAGTACTTC. It is translated as CASSSYKGRRETQYF.

The J gene is TRBJ1-6, the V gene TRBV2; maybe TRBD1 (5 bases). CDR1 is SNHLY, CDR2 FYNNEI, per germline. CDR3 length equals 13 residues. Trimming took 5 bases from V and 5 from J, leaving 7 bases between them. CDR3 amino acids: CASSSTDNSPLHF. The DNA for the CDR3 is TGTGCCAGCAGTTCGACAGATAATTCACCCCTCCACTTT. Combining the CDR3 with reference TRBV2 and TRBJ1-6 gives the whole variable domain EPEVTQTPSHQVTQMGQEVILRCVPISNHLYFYWYRQILGQKVEFLVSFYNNEISEKSEIFDDQFSVERPDGSNFTLKIRSTKLEDSAMYFCASSSTDNSPLHFGNGTRLTVT.

This clone was picked up a small number of times. The V and J genes are TRBV25-1 and TRBJ2-5; D possibly uses TRBD1 or TRBD2 (5 bases each). CDR3 length: 14 amino acids. Germline V lookup: CDR1 MGHDK, CDR2 SYGVNS. The V gene lost 4 bases and the J gene lost 5 bases, with 14 bases spanning the gap. The CDR3 reads CASSAGGARETQYF. The CDR3 coding sequence is TGTGCCAGCAGTGCTGGGGGAGCCCGGGAGACCCAGTACTTC.

This chain links TRBV27 with TRBJ2-2; 12 positions agree with TRBD2. Trimming removed 4 bases from V and 7 bases from J; junction bases left unmatched: 10. This CDR3 contains 17 residues. Germline V gives CDR1 MNHEY, CDR2 SMNVEV (reference sequence). CDR3 sequence (DNA): TGTGCCAGCAGTTCCTATCTAGCGGGGGGGCCCGGCGGGGAGCTGTTTTTT. Translating it yields CASSSYLAGGPGGELFF.

A single count supports this clone. The chain employs TRBV18 and TRBJ1-4; TRBD1 is a possible D gene (5 bases). Germline-derived CDR1 and CDR2 are KGHSH and LQKENI. V dropped 2 bases and J dropped 7 bases, with 8 bases sitting between them. The CDR3 contains 13 residues. The CDR3 nucleotides read TGTGCCAGCTCACCAGGGGCCAGTGAAAAACTGTTTTTT. Residues: CASSPGASEKLFF.

Only a few counts were recorded for this clone. The chain employs TRBV9 and TRBJ2-1; D could derive from TRBD1 or TRBD2 (5 bases each). V shed 4 bases and J shed 0 bases, with 14 bases lying between them. CDR3 length: 16 amino acids. Germline CDR1 is SGDLS and CDR2 is YYNGEE. The DNA for the CDR3 is TGTGCCAGCAGCCTAGAGGGACCGAGCTCCTACAATGAGCAGTTCTTC. Amino acids: CASSLEGPSSYNEQFF.

The CDR3 loop reads CASSYPTAGPQYV. CDR3 bases: TGTGCCAGCAGTTACCCGACCGCGGGGCCCCAGTACGTC. The rearrangement links TRBV6-2 or TRBV6-3 to TRBJ2-7; a weak D match, TRBD2 (6 bases). This CDR3 contains 13 residues. With 2 bases removed from V and 10 bases from J, the gap between germline ends came to 15 bases. Germline CDR1 and CDR2: MNHEY and SVGEGT.

The rearrangement joins TRBV27 to TRBJ1-4, with D hard to call. Germline V gene sequence: CDR1 MNHEY, CDR2 SMNVEV (reference sequence). CDR3 length equals 14 residues. The V end was cut by 1 base, the J end by 8 bases, with 11 bases between. CDR3 in amino acids: CASSLFGSGEKLFF. The DNA of the CDR3 is TGTGCCAGCAGTTTATTCGGGAGCGGCGAAAAACTGTTTTTT.

This clone is a singleton in its sample. The J gene is TRBJ2-1, the V gene TRBV12-3 or TRBV12-4, with 10 bases that match TRBD1. CDR3 length: 13 amino acids. V shed 5 bases, J shed 8 bases, and the junction held 3 bases outside the gene matches. CDR3 sequence reads: CASSGQGVDEQFF. CDR3 sequence (DNA): TGTGCCAGCAGTGGACAGGGGGTCGATGAGCAGTTCTTC.

This chain joins TRBV18 and TRBJ1-2; 8 bases map to TRBD1. Germline V lookup: CDR1 KGHSH, CDR2 LQKENI. The CDR3 consists of 14 residues. With 3 bases clipped from V and 5 bases from J, the junction kept 5 bases outside the gene matches. DNA of the CDR3: TGTGCCAGCTCACCGGCTCAGGGGGCGTATGGCTACACCTTC. Protein sequence: CASSPAQGAYGYTF.

V and J are TRBV18 and TRBJ2-1; 14 bases are a match to TRBD2. The V segment lost 5 bases and the J segment 5 bases; nucleotides outside the gene matches: 8. Germline V lookup: CDR1 KGHSH, CDR2 LQKENI. The CDR3 spans 17 residues. This CDR3 reads CASSTGLAGGGDNEQFF. Written as DNA, the CDR3 is TGTGCCAGCTCAACCGGACTAGCGGGGGGCGGGGACAATGAGCAGTTCTTC.

V is TRBV10-2 and J is TRBJ2-2; D is tentatively TRBD1 or TRBD2 (5 bases each). The CDR3 length is 13 residues. The germline gives CDR1 WSHSY, CDR2 SAAADI. With 11 bases removed from V and 8 bases from J, the gap between germline ends came to 18 bases. CDR3 DNA: TGCGCCGCTACCGGGACCCCAGGGGGGGAGCTGTTTTTT. Its translation is CAATGTPGGELFF.

The rearrangement joins TRBV7-2 to TRBJ1-1; D might be TRBD1 (5 bases). The ends were cut back, 1 base at V and 0 bases at J, with 9 bases in the middle. The CDR3 contains 15 residues. The germline gives CDR1 SGHTA, CDR2 FQGNSA. The CDR3 loop reads CASSLVMTVNTEAFF. The CDR3 DNA sequence: TGTGCCAGCAGCTTAGTAATGACAGTGAACACTGAAGCTTTCTTT.

The V gene is TRBV20-1, the J gene TRBJ1-2, with D unclear. V dropped 8 bases and J dropped 2 bases, with 9 bases sitting between them. This CDR3 is 11 amino acids long. The germline gives CDR1 DFQATT, CDR2 SNEGSKA (reference sequence). The CDR3 sequence is CSTQQNYGYTF. The CDR3 nucleotides read TGCAGTACTCAGCAAAACTATGGCTACACCTTC.